The 18 T cell receptor beta chains presented below share a single source sample, sequenced in a study of blood T cell repertoires in COVID-19. Clones were read by immunoSEQ multiplex PCR, and TCRdb kept only the in-frame ones, dropping some. The repertoire includes about 160,000 clones, roughly 88% of them detected once, and approximately 7% sits in the top ten. Material: peripheral blood. These receptors all come from an elderly man with COVID-19, enrolled during active disease.

The rearrangement uses TRBV4-2 and TRBJ1-1; maybe TRBD1 (5 bases). The germline V gene has CDR1 LGHNA and CDR2 YNFKEQ. This CDR3 is built from 13 residues. Deletions cut 4 bases from V and 8 bases from J, with 14 bases between. CDR3 residues: CASSRSQGKEAFF. The CDR3 nucleotides are TGTGCCAGCAGCCGAAGCCAGGGTAAAGAAGCTTTCTTT.

The chain carries TRBV5-5 and TRBJ2-7; maybe TRBD1 (6 bases). Germline loops: CDR1 SGHKS, CDR2 YYEKEE (reference sequence). The CDR3 contains 17 residues. With 3 bases removed from V and 3 bases from J, the gap between germline ends came to 22 bases. This CDR3 reads CASSSPGDSRNGYEQYF. The CDR3 nucleotides are TGTGCCAGCAGCTCCCCAGGGGATAGTAGAAATGGCTACGAGCAGTACTTC.

V gene TRBV11-2 combines with J gene TRBJ1-1; 10 bases agree with TRBD1. The V gene end was trimmed by 4 bases and the J gene end by 1 base; junction bases not matched to a gene: 3. The CDR3 runs to 15 residues. CDR1 and CDR2 from the germline V gene are SGHAT and FQNNGV. The CDR3 reads CASSSRDRGNTEAFF. DNA for the CDR3: TGTGCCAGCAGCTCTAGGGACAGGGGGAACACTGAAGCTTTCTTT. Full variable domain (remainder filled in from reference TRBV11-2 and TRBJ1-1): EAGVAQSPRYKIIEKRQSVAFWCNPISGHATLYWYQQILGQGPKLLIQFQNNGVVDDSQLPKDRFSAERLKGVDSTLKIQPAKLEDSAVYLCASSSRDRGNTEAFFGQGTRLTVV.

The chain links TRBV9 to TRBJ1-3; D unclear. This CDR3 spans 16 amino acids. Germline V lookup: CDR1 SGDLS, CDR2 YYNGEE. The V and J ends lost 2 bases and 0 bases respectively, with 12 bases between them. This CDR3 is CASSVGSQSSGNTIYF. CDR3 coding DNA: TGTGCCAGCAGCGTGGGCAGTCAGAGCTCTGGAAACACCATATATTTT. Using reference TRBV9 and TRBJ1-3 for the parts outside the CDR3, the full variable domain is DSGVTQTPKHLITATGQRVTLRCSPRSGDLSVYWYQQSLDQGLQFLIQYYNGEERAKGNILERFSAQQFPDLHSELNLSSLELGDSALYFCASSVGSQSSGNTIYFGEGSWLTVV.

V is TRBV21-1 and J is TRBJ1-2; the table's D call TRBD1 went unverified against the DNA. TRBV21-1 is termed a pseudogene. The CDR3 runs to 14 residues. The CDR3 region is CASSIPDRDNGYTF. The DNA for the CDR3 is TGTGCCAGCAGCATCCCGGACAGGGACAATGGCTACACCTTC.

This clone was counted once. V usage is TRBV10-3 and J usage is TRBJ1-1; 8 bases are a match to TRBD1. This CDR3 has 12 amino acids. Trimming at V came to 4 bases and at J to 8 bases, leaving 3 bases not matched to a gene. CDR1 and CDR2 (germline): ENHRY, SYGVKD. The CDR3 here is CAISGDRGEAFF. The CDR3 DNA reads as TGTGCCATCAGTGGCGACAGGGGCGAAGCTTTCTTT.

V usage is TRBV9 and J usage is TRBJ2-5, with 8 bases that match TRBD2. Germline lookup yields CDR1 SGDLS and CDR2 YYNGEE. Losses at the gene ends were 0 bases for V and 2 bases for J; bases not matched to a gene: 3. The CDR3 is 15 amino acids. DNA for the CDR3: TGTGCCAGCAGCGTAGCGGCGGGGGGTCAAGAGACCCAGTACTTC. Its translation: CASSVAAGGQETQYF.

The chain uses TRBV27 and TRBJ2-1; 9 bases line up with TRBD1. V trimming: 0 bases; J trimming: 13 bases; junction bases outside the gene matches: 4. The CDR3 spans 13 residues. CDR1 is MNHEY and CDR2 is SMNVEV in the germline V gene (reference sequence). For the CDR3, the DNA is TGTGCCAGCAGTTTATCGACAGGGGGAGAACAGTTCTTC. It codes for CASSLSTGGEQFF.

V usage is TRBV6-2 or TRBV6-3 and J usage is TRBJ1-1; 12 bases fit TRBD1. This CDR3 spans 18 amino acids. The germline gives CDR1 MNHEY, CDR2 SVGEGT. The ends lost 0 bases at V and 4 bases at J; junction bases unmatched: 9. This CDR3 reads CASSYSPGQGARGTEAFF. The CDR3 DNA follows: TGTGCCAGCAGTTACTCCCCGGGACAGGGGGCGCGGGGCACTGAAGCTTTCTTT.

The rearrangement joins TRBV2 to TRBJ2-1, with D tentatively TRBD1 (5 bases). The germline V gene encodes CDR1 SNHLY and CDR2 FYNNEI. Trimming cost V 4 bases and J 10 bases, with 17 bases left between them. This CDR3 contains 14 residues. In nucleotides, the CDR3 is TGTGCCAGCAGTGGGGCAAGGGGCGTTCAAGAGCAGTTCTTC. As protein: CASSGARGVQEQFF.

This clone has only a few counts. V gene TRBV7-8 combines with J gene TRBJ1-6, with D uncertain. Germline V CDR1 and CDR2: SGHVS, FQNEAQ. Trimming cost V 1 base and J 9 bases, with 19 bases left between them. This CDR3 is built from 17 residues. The CDR3 sequence is CASSLGFRGGDGSPLHF. CDR3 in DNA: TGTGCCAGCAGCTTAGGGTTCCGCGGAGGAGATGGTTCACCCCTCCACTTT.

CDR3 amino acids: CASSLTGAYGYTF. The CDR3 nucleotides are TGTGCCAGCAGCCTTACAGGTGCCTATGGCTACACCTTC. The chain employs TRBV6-5 and TRBJ1-2, with D possibly matching TRBD1 (5 bases). Deletions cut 6 bases from V and 4 bases from J, with 12 bases between. Germline CDR1 reads MNHEY; CDR2 reads SVGAGI. The CDR3 contains 13 residues.

This rearrangement joins TRBV7-6 to TRBJ2-1; 9 bases agree with TRBD2. The ends lost 5 bases at V and 8 bases at J; junction bases unmatched: 7. Germline CDR1 SGHVS, CDR2 FNYEAQ. There are 14 residues in the CDR3. The CDR3 nucleotides are TGTGCCAGCAGCCTTAGCGGGGGAGGCGATGAGCAGTTCTTC. Protein sequence: CASSLSGGGDEQFF.

The rearrangement joins TRBV18 to TRBJ2-7, with D tentatively TRBD1 (5 bases). Germline V gene data show CDR1 as KGHSH and CDR2 as LQKENI. V was trimmed by 3 bases and J by 3 bases, leaving 12 bases between them. The CDR3 runs to 14 residues. CDR3 coding DNA: TGTGCCAGCTCACCGCAGGGCGAATTCTACGAGCAGTACTTC. Its protein product is CASSPQGEFYEQYF. Variable domain in full (rest from reference TRBV18 and TRBJ2-7): NAGVMQNPRHLVRRRGQEARLRCSPMKGHSHVYWYRQLPEEGLKFMVYLQKENIIDESGMPKERFSAEFPKEGPSILRIQQVVRGDSAAYFCASSPQGEFYEQYFGPGTRLTVT.

CDR3 amino acids: CASSNLAGGPTGELFF. As DNA, the CDR3 is TGTGCCAGCAGCAATCTAGCGGGGGGGCCCACCGGGGAGCTGTTTTTT. The chain uses TRBV3-1 (or the pseudogene TRBV3-2) and TRBJ2-2, with 12 bases lining up with TRBD2. Germline trimming cut 5 bases from V and 4 bases from J; bases unmatched to any gene: 5. The germline V gene encodes CDR1 LGHDT and CDR2 YNNKEL (reference sequence). This CDR3 contains 16 residues.

The chain employs TRBV9 and TRBJ2-5, with TRBD2 matching over 7 bases. Germline V gives CDR1 SGDLS, CDR2 YYNGEE. This CDR3 comprises 15 residues. Trimming removed 5 bases from V and 5 bases from J; junction bases left unmatched: 12. Written as DNA, the CDR3 is TGTGCCAGCAGTGAGACTGGGGGGGACGGTGAGACCCAGTACTTC. This sequence encodes CASSETGGDGETQYF.

The rearrangement joins TRBV7-2 to TRBJ2-4, with 7 bases matching TRBD2. Germline V gene sequence: CDR1 SGHTA, CDR2 FQGNSA. The CDR3 consists of 15 residues. Trimming removed 5 bases from V and 12 bases from J; junction bases left unmatched: 16. This CDR3 is CASSPDTGGLGAQYF. DNA for the CDR3: TGTGCCAGCAGCCCAGATACCGGGGGGTTGGGCGCTCAGTACTTC. Full variable domain (remainder filled in from reference TRBV7-2 and TRBJ2-4): GAGVSQSPSNKVTEKGKDVELRCDPISGHTALYWYRQSLGQGLEFLIYFQGNSAPDKSGLPSDRFSAERTGGSVSTLTIQRTQQEDSAVYLCASSPDTGGLGAQYFGAGTRLSVL.

This sequence joins TRBV9 and TRBJ1-1, with 7 bases lining up with TRBD1. V shed 2 bases and J 1 base; nucleotides not matched to a gene: 2. Germline CDR1 SGDLS, CDR2 YYNGEE. The CDR3 extends over 14 amino acids. CDR3 nucleotides: TGTGCCAGCAGCGTCCAGGGGGGGAACACTGAAGCTTTCTTT. It translates to CASSVQGGNTEAFF.